A selection of T cell receptor beta chains follows, all from one sample in a study of shared clonotypes between healthy human individuals. Some clones are missing from TCRdb's copy, which holds only in-frame ones; the method was immunoSEQ multiplex PCR. The sample shows almost 750,000 clones, approximately 72% of them seen only once. Specimen: memory CD4+ T cells sorted from blood. The receptors here all came from a woman younger than 45 in good health. Each CDR3 is given with its conserved first and last residue. The order of the fields is D gene, clone size, V gene, J gene, CDR3 DNA, CDR3 protein. D genes are given only for firm matches. Clone size, where shown, is once, few, many, or a class for clones that have expanded.

TRBD2	few	TRBV6-1	TRBJ2-7	TGTGCCAGCAGATCTAGCGGGAGACTCTACGAGCAGTACTTC	CASRSSGRLYEQYF
.	.	TRBV2	TRBJ1-5	TGTGCCAGCAGCTCACTGGGGGATCGCAATCAGCCCCAGCATTTT	CASSSLGDRNQPQHF
TRBD2	.	TRBV28	TRBJ2-3	TGTGCCAGCAGTTCCAGCGGGACTAAAGGGGTTACGCAGTATTTT	CASSSSGTKGVTQYF
.	few	TRBV6-1	TRBJ2-3	TGTGCCAGCAGTGAGGTGGACGGGGCAGATACGCAGTATTTT	CASSEVDGADTQYF
TRBD1	.	TRBV11-3	TRBJ1-2	TGTGCCAGCAGCTCCGGACAGGACTATGGCTACACCTTC	CASSSGQDYGYTF
TRBD1	few	TRBV10-2	TRBJ2-7	TGCGCCAGCAGCACAGGGGGCAGTGACGAGCAGTACTTC	CASSTGGSDEQYF
.	once	TRBV11-2	TRBJ2-5	TGTGCCAGCAGCTTAGAGATAGCGGTCCAAGAGACCCAGTACTTC	CASSLEIAVQETQYF
.	.	TRBV27	TRBJ2-7	TGTGCCAGCAGTGCCCGGACAGTCTACGAGCAGTACTTC	CASSARTVYEQYF
TRBD2	.	TRBV13	TRBJ2-2	TGTGCCAGCAGCTTATTAAGTCGGTACAGCGGGAAAGGCGGGGAGCTGTTTTTT	CASSLLSRYSGKGGELFF
.	.	TRBV5-1	TRBJ2-7	TGCGCCAGCAGCTTAGGTAGGCTAGTGGAGTACGAGCAGTACTTC	CASSLGRLVEYEQYF
TRBD2	.	TRBV5-1	TRBJ2-2	TGCGCCAGCAGGCTAGCGGGAGGCGACACCGGGGAGCTGTTTTTT	CASRLAGGDTGELFF
.	.	TRBV19	TRBJ2-1	TGTGCCAGTAGGACCCTAGCGAGCTCCTACAATGAGCAGTTCTTC	CASRTLASSYNEQFF
.	.	TRBV7-9	TRBJ1-5	TGTGCCAGCAGCCCAAGAGATACTAAGGGGCCCCAGCATTTT	CASSPRDTKGPQHF
.	once	TRBV6-5	TRBJ2-7	TGTGCCAGCAGTTACCGGACACGGTCTTCCTACGAGCAGTACTTC	CASSYRTRSSYEQYF
TRBD1	.	TRBV9	TRBJ2-1	TGTGCCAGCAGTCCCACGACAGGGAGCTCCTACAATGAGCAGTTCTTC	CASSPTTGSSYNEQFF
TRBD1	once	TRBV19	TRBJ2-7	TGTGCCAGTAGCAGCCGACAGGGGGCTCTCGAGCAGTACTTC	CASSSRQGALEQYF
.	.	TRBV28	TRBJ1-4	TGTGCCAGCAGACCGGGACTTCAGGAAAAACTGTTTTTT	CASRPGLQEKLFF
TRBD1	.	TRBV18	TRBJ1-1	TGTGCCAGCTCACCGACAGACAGGGTCCGCCACACTGAAGCTTTCTTT	CASSPTDRVRHTEAFF
.	few	TRBV28	TRBJ1-2	TGTGCCAGCAGCGGCCAAACCGGGACCAGTGTTGGCTACACCTTC	CASSGQTGTSVGYTF
TRBD1	.	TRBV4-1	TRBJ1-1	TGCGCCAGCAGCCAAGGACAGGGACGTGTCACTGAAGCTTTCTTT	CASSQGQGRVTEAFF
.	.	TRBV10-3	TRBJ1-4	TGTGCCATCAGTCAGGGTACTAATGAAAAACTGTTTTTT	CAISQGTNEKLFF
.	few	TRBV2	TRBJ1-2	TGTGCCAGCACCGTTAGCGACTATGGCTACACCTTC	CASTVSDYGYTF
.	.	TRBV7-8	TRBJ1-1	TGTGCCAGCAGCTTTAAGGGGTTTAGGGGGAACACTGAAGCTTTCTTT	CASSFKGFRGNTEAFF
.	.	TRBV10-1	TRBJ2-6	TGCGCCAGCAGTGCATTCGCACAAAGTCGGGCCAACGTCCTGACTTTC	CASSAFAQSRANVLTF
.	.	TRBV28	TRBJ2-1	TGTGCCAGCAGTTCCACTAGTGGGGCCAGGGATTCCTCCTACAATGAGCAGTTCTTC	CASSSTSGARDSSYNEQFF
.	.	TRBV6-5	TRBJ2-5	TGTGCCAGCAGAGGGGGTCACTCAGAGACCCAGTACTTC	CASRGGHSETQYF
TRBD1	.	TRBV7-9	TRBJ1-2	TGTGCCAGCAGCTTATTAACAGGGGGTTCCGAATATGGCTACACCTTC	CASSLLTGGSEYGYTF
TRBD2	.	TRBV2	TRBJ2-1	TGTGCCAGCAGCCTTAGCGGGAGGGGAAGCTCCTACAATGAGCAGTTCTTC	CASSLSGRGSSYNEQFF
.	.	TRBV4-1	TRBJ1-5	TGCGCCAGCAGCCACCGAGCTGGGGGGGTAACTTCAAGGGATCAGCCCCAGCATTTT	CASSHRAGGVTSRDQPQHF
.	.	TRBV4-1	TRBJ2-7	TGCGCCAGCAGCCAACGACATGGGGGGGCCGTATATTACGAGCAGTACTTC	CASSQRHGGAVYYEQYF
TRBD1	few	TRBV19	TRBJ1-5	TGTGCCAGTAGTGCGCAGGGGGGGACGAATCAGCCCCAGCATTTT	CASSAQGGTNQPQHF